The entry that follows covers one TCR beta chain sequence. This specimen belongs to a study of blood T cell repertoires in COVID-19. Overall study context: COVID-19 samples from acute and convalescent phases originated in the United States, Italy and Spain. PBMCs, B-cell-depleted T cells, or T cells were the source of the cDNA or gDNA that made up the material.

Original processing methods: Quantification of nucleated cells was approximated via reference gene primer amplification. This table comes from immunoSEQ multiplex PCR, and its TCRdb copy is limited to in-frame clones, with some not included. V and J calls and clone size are those listed in that table; D and trimming were worked out from the DNA. The profile covers 200,000 to 250,000 clones, with 82% appearing a single time and approximately 3.8% taken by the ten largest. J gave up 10 bases and V 4 bases, and 5 bases lay outside the gene matches. The CDR3 loop spans 14 amino acids. From germline, CDR1 is LGHDT and CDR2 YNNKEL (reference sequence).

This chain uses TRBV3-1 (or the pseudogene TRBV3-2) with TRBJ1-6; 9 nucleotides align to TRBD1. This sequence was found in an elderly woman with acute or convalescent COVID-19. Sequencing used peripheral blood. The CDR3 reads CASSRDREGSPLHF. CDR3 nucleotides: TGTGCCAGCAGCCGGGACAGGGAAGGATCACCCCTCCACTTT.